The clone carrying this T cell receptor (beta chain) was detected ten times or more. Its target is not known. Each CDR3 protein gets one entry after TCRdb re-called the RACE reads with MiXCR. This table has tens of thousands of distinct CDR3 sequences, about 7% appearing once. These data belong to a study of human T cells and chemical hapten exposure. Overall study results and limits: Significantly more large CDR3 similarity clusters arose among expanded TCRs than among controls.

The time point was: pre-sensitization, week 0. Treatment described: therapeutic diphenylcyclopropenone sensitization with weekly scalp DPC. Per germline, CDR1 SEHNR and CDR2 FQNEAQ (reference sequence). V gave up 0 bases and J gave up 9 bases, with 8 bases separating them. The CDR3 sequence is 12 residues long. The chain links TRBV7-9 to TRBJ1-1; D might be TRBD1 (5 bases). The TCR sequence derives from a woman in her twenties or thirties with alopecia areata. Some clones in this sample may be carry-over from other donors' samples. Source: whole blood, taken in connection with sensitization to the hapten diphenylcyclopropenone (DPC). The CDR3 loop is CASSLAGGKAFF. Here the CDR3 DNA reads TGTGCCAGCAGCTTAGCTGGGGGGAAAGCTTTCTTT.